This T cell receptor beta chain was sequenced during a study of cytotoxic CD8 clonotypes in ibrutinib-treated CLL (dated by TCRdb to the early 2020s). In terms of the full investigation: The cohort was composed of ten to eleven relapsed/refractory and fewer than 16 treatment-naive patients; IGHV unmutated status was identified in fewer than 18 patients. Response samples were taken after a median of roughly eleven months on treatment, ranging from about 6 to 40 months. On average, each sample had a few hundred thousand productive templates and more than 85,000 productive rearrangements. Of the 90 or so people in the trial, 26 had longitudinal samples available. Cryopreserved peripheral blood mononuclear cells were collected at three points: before therapy, at response, and at either sustained remission or disease progression. All remission and progressive disease samples were collected while patients were still receiving ibrutinib. Partial responses were observed in approximately 24 patients and complete responses in 2; after a median follow-up of around 64 months, remission was maintained in approximately 14 patients and progression was observed in some twelve. What the authors observed across the whole study: Sustained-remission and progressing patients did not have matched sampling times, and lymph node repertoires were not examined. At baseline, clonality was higher than in age-matched healthy donors and showed a strong correlation with circulating CD8+ T-cell counts. Clonality rose at ibrutinib response, remained stable during sustained remission, and dropped back toward baseline at progression. Public clonotypes were rare and either contracted or stayed stable during treatment, and the rise in clonality at ibrutinib response reflected the expansion of private clonotypes.

For TCR beta library preparation, roughly 1.8 micrograms of genomic DNA was extracted from cryopreserved PBMCs. Longitudinal blood samples from CLL patients on ibrutinib monotherapy underwent high-throughput TCR beta sequencing. Patients were enrolled in a phase 2 open-label single-center ibrutinib monotherapy trial. Trimming removed 3 bases from V and 2 bases from J, leaving 12 bases between the germline ends. The cysteine opens and the phenylalanine closes a CDR3 of 16 amino acids. The DNA shown is the 48-base CDR3, in frame from base 1. The germline V gene (reference sequence) sets CDR1 to SGHNT and CDR2 to YYREEE. As to this clone: The specificity of this receptor is unknown. One base away there is no much larger clone; base qualities are not given.

A MiSeq instrument was used for deep resolution sequencing, which targeted depths ranging from 1 in 1 million up to 1 in 200,000 T cells, with coverage averaging 10x for each clonotype. The immunoSEQ hsTCRB Kit was used to generate TCR beta libraries. As for how the authors treated the data: Data were analyzed with ImmunoSEQ Data Assistant and ImmunoSEQ Analyzer, with V, D and J genes assigned per IMGT definitions. Clonality, which ranges from 0 to 1, was calculated by subtracting the normalized Shannon entropy of productive rearrangement frequencies from one. Public clonotype analysis was restricted to overrepresented clonotypes comprising at least 0.05% of each patient's repertoire. Approximately 13 age-matched healthy donor repertoires from immuneACCESS served as clonality controls. What TCRdb holds here is the immuneACCESS table cut down to in-frame rearrangements. Part of the clones is not present; checked against another copy, under half of the missing clones reflect an unresolved V gene, and the others are unexplained. V and J calls and clone size come straight from that table; D and trimming were deduced from the DNA. This sample has fewer than 400,000 clones in its table, and approximately 67% of those were observed once. The top ten clones comprise roughly 6.8% of the sample.

The sequence links TRBV5-4 to TRBJ2-6; possibly the D gene is TRBD1, per 5 matching bases. This sample comprised PBMCs, obtained after 36 months of ibrutinib treatment. The origin of this receptor is a human donor with chronic lymphocytic leukemia. Here is the DNA: TGTGCCAGCAGCTCATGGGGCGCCCCTGGGGCCAACGTCCTGACTTTC. Translated, this gives CASSSWGAPGANVLTF.